Listed here are 8 T cell receptor beta chains from one sample, sequenced in a study of cytomegalovirus exposure and HLA in healthy donors. The PCR contained 60 Vbeta and 13 Jbeta primers. Clones were sequenced by immunoSEQ multiplex PCR, and TCRdb holds only the in-frame ones, with some missing. The sample has 110,000 or so clones, approximately 80% seen once. Sequenced: PBMCs. The receptors were gathered from a male donor in good health and CMV-seronegative.

The chain couples TRBV4-2 to TRBJ2-1; D remains unclear. Per germline, CDR1 LGHNA and CDR2 YNFKEQ. The CDR3 loop spans 15 amino acids. Trimming removed 0 bases at V and 7 bases at J, with 13 bases between. CDR3 region: CASSQDPSAWNEQFF. DNA for the CDR3: TGTGCCAGCAGCCAAGATCCATCAGCGTGGAATGAGCAGTTCTTC.

The chain combines TRBV2 with TRBJ2-1, with D possibly matching TRBD2 (5 bases). V lost 6 bases, J lost 8 bases, and 17 bases lay in between. CDR1 SNHLY and CDR2 FYNNEI come from the germline V gene. The CDR3 consists of 14 residues. In nucleotides, the CDR3 is TGTGCCAGCAGGCGTATCCGGACTGGGGATGAGCAGTTCTTC. It codes for CASRRIRTGDEQFF.

The V and J genes are TRBV6-4 and TRBJ2-7; 7 bases fit TRBD1. The CDR3 covers 15 residues. Germline CDR1 is MRHNA and CDR2 is SNTAGT. V dropped 2 bases and J dropped 1; count of bases not matched to a gene: 5. This CDR3 is CASSDLRDSSYEQYF. As DNA, the CDR3 is TGTGCCAGCAGTGACCTCAGGGACAGTTCCTACGAGCAGTACTTC.

The chain recombines TRBV19 with TRBJ2-1, with D possibly TRBD2 on 6 matching bases. The V gene lost 1 base and the J gene lost 5 bases, with 15 bases spanning the gap. The length of the CDR3 is 16 residues. Germline V CDR1 and CDR2: LNHDA, SQIVND (reference sequence). The CDR3 region is CASSIVRGSGDNEQFF. The CDR3 DNA reads as TGTGCCAGTAGTATAGTAAGGGGTTCGGGGGACAATGAGCAGTTCTTC.

The chain carries TRBV6-5 and TRBJ2-3, with TRBD1 matching 8 bases. V lost 4 bases and J lost 5; bases outside the gene matches: 8. The CDR3 sequence is 15 residues long. CDR1 and CDR2 from the germline V gene are MNHEY and SVGAGI. The DNA of the CDR3 is TGTGCCAGCAGTTTTGGACAGGGCATCGGAGATACGCAGTATTTT. Translated: CASSFGQGIGDTQYF.

The chain carries TRBV6-4 and TRBJ2-1, with TRBD2 as a possible D gene (5 bases). V dropped 2 bases and J dropped 2 bases, with 10 bases sitting between them. The CDR3 totals 15 residues. CDR1 is MRHNA, CDR2 SNTAGT, per germline. CDR3 amino acids: CASSDGSATYNEQFF. In DNA form, the CDR3 reads TGTGCCAGCAGTGACGGGAGTGCCACCTACAATGAGCAGTTCTTC.

The chain is built from TRBV5-1 and TRBJ2-1, with 14 nucleotides matching TRBD2. After removal of 0 bases from V and 0 bases from J, the junction contained 2 bases not matched to a gene. The CDR3 spans 18 residues. Per the germline V gene, CDR1 is SGHRS and CDR2 is YFSETQ. DNA of the CDR3: TGCGCCAGCAGCTTGGGGACTAGCGGGAGGAGCTCCTACAATGAGCAGTTCTTC. This gives the protein CASSLGTSGRSSYNEQFF.

The chain uses TRBV6-5 and TRBJ2-3, with 7 bases lining up with TRBD2. The CDR3 is 15 residues long. Per germline, CDR1 MNHEY and CDR2 SVGAGI. V lost 7 bases to trimming and J lost 4 bases; unmatched junction nucleotides: 11. The CDR3 nucleotides are TGTGCCAGCAATGATGGGGGGGATGTTTCAGATACGCAGTATTTT. It translates to CASNDGGDVSDTQYF.